This entry concerns a single T cell receptor (beta chain). The antigen is undetermined. This record belongs to a study of cytomegalovirus exposure and HLA in healthy donors. Study results and caveats: The authors considered a cluster of highly shared sequence variants likely to be a sequencing artifact. Immune exposure information comprised only CMV serostatus. Altogether, 150 or so TCR beta chains were recorded as cytomegalovirus-associated. Most TCR sequences were rare, but some public TCRs occurred in many donors.

Researchers ran the PCR with 60 Vbeta and 13 Jbeta primers. TCRdb's table, derived via immunoSEQ multiplex PCR, lists solely in-frame clones and lacks some. The sample contains about 120,000 clones, 63% of which appear only once. CDR1 is SQVTM, CDR2 ANQGSEA, per germline. Trimming pared 8 bases from V and 8 bases from J, leaving 16 bases between. This CDR3 contains 13 residues. Sequencing used PBMCs. The rearrangement uses TRBV29-1 and TRBJ1-6; no definite D call. The receptor comes from a man between 40 and 49 years old in good health and CMV-seropositive. The CDR3 DNA follows: TGCAGCACCAAAGAGATGGAGGATTCACCCCTCCACTTT. Protein product: CSTKEMEDSPLHF.